Listed here are 31 T cell receptor beta chains from one sample, sequenced in a study of T cells in Graves' hyperthyroidism and ophthalmopathy (dated by TCRdb to between 2019 and 2020). The library was obtained by multiplex PCR. Instrument used: Illumina HiSeq 2000. The TCR beta CDR3 regions were amplified from RNA transcripts. The TCR CDR3 was subjected to a first round of RT-PCR using the HTBI primer set and the Qiagen OneStep RT-PCR kit. The raw public data were reprocessed by TCRdb itself: fastp quality trimming at Q25, MiXCR clonotype calling, in-frame beta chains only. Identical CDR3 proteins give one entry, which carries the most common genes and DNA. Across this sample there are more than 650,000 distinct CDR3 sequences, with around 13% seen only once. The top ten clonotypes cover roughly 10% of the sample. The sample comprised blood. Receptor source: a woman aged 18-35 years with Graves' hyperthyroidism.

This clonotype was seen a few times. The chain links TRBV19 to TRBJ2-1, with D perhaps matching TRBD2 (5 bases). This CDR3 is 15 amino acids long. V lost 8 bases and J lost 4, with 18 bases in between. Germline V gene lookup returns CDR1 LNHDA and CDR2 SQIVND (reference sequence). Here the CDR3 DNA reads TGTGCCAGTGAAAAAGGGCGCACGGGATACAATGAGCAGTTCTTC. This encodes CASEKGRTGYNEQFF.

This clonotype has a count of ten or more. This chain joins TRBV6-2 or TRBV6-3 and TRBJ2-3; 10 nucleotides line up with TRBD2. V lost 5 bases and J lost 2; bases outside the gene matches: 13. CDR1 is MNHEY, CDR2 SVGEGT, per germline. CDR3 length: 18 amino acids. CDR3 nucleotides: TGTGCCAGCAGTCCATTAATAGGACTAGCGGTACTCACAGATACGCAGTATTTT. Its protein is CASSPLIGLAVLTDTQYF.

This clonotype was found many times. This CDR3 reads CASSAAGIGVTGELFF. For the CDR3, the DNA is TGTGCCAGCAGTGCCGCAGGGATTGGGGTTACCGGGGAGCTGTTTTTT. The chain links TRBV2 to TRBJ2-2, with D possibly matching TRBD1 (5 bases). Deletions cut 4 bases from V and 5 bases from J, with 17 bases between. The CDR3 length is 16 residues. Germline V CDR1 and CDR2: SNHLY, FYNNEI.

As DNA, the CDR3 is TGCGCCAGCAGCCAAGACAGAGCGACAGACTATGGCTACACCTTC. This translates into CASSQDRATDYGYTF. V usage is TRBV4-3 and J usage is TRBJ1-2; TRBD1 might be the D (5 bases). Trimming shortened V by 0 bases and J by 3 bases, and 11 bases separated the two germline ends. The CDR3 totals 15 residues. CDR1 and CDR2 (germline): LGHNA, YSLEER.

Only a few counts were recorded for this clonotype. This rearrangement joins TRBV6-5 to TRBJ2-7; possibly TRBD1 or TRBD2 for D (5 bases each). CDR1 is MNHEY, CDR2 SVGAGI, per germline. The CDR3 runs to 14 residues. V dropped 0 bases and J dropped 6 bases, with 12 bases sitting between them. This chain's CDR3 is CASSYSGATPEQYF. CDR3 nucleotide sequence: TGTGCCAGCAGTTACTCCGGGGCCACCCCCGAGCAGTACTTC.

This clonotype was detected ten times or more. This chain connects TRBV24-1 to TRBJ2-5; TRBD2 aligns across 11 bases. The CDR3 loop spans 17 amino acids. In germline, CDR1 is KGHDR, CDR2 SFDVKD. Unmatched junction bases numbered 7, after V lost 4 bases and J lost 1 base. The CDR3 nucleotides are TGTGCCACCAGTGACCCCGGACTAGCGGGCCTCCAAGAGACCCAGTACTTC. Translating it yields CATSDPGLAGLQETQYF.

The rearrangement links TRBV20-1 to TRBJ2-1; D is perhaps TRBD1 (5 bases). In germline, CDR1 is DFQATT, CDR2 SNEGSKA (reference sequence). The germline V and J ends were trimmed by 1 base and 9 bases, with 13 bases remaining between them. There are 13 residues in the CDR3. CDR3 residues: CSARGLGLGEQFF. For the CDR3, the DNA is TGCAGTGCTAGAGGGTTGGGGCTTGGTGAGCAGTTCTTC.

This clonotype was counted only a few times. The V call is TRBV6-6, the J call TRBJ1-2; a possible D gene is TRBD1 (6 bases). Germline V CDR1 and CDR2: MNHNY, SVGAGI (reference sequence). This CDR3 has 15 amino acids. V was cut by 0 bases and J by 4 bases, with 12 bases left in between. The DNA of the CDR3 is TGTGCCAGCAGTTACTCGGGGTCAGGGGCCTATGGCTACACCTTC. This sequence encodes CASSYSGSGAYGYTF.

This rearrangement joins TRBV7-9 to TRBJ2-7; D possibly corresponds to TRBD1 (6 bases). Trimming stripped 3 bases from V and 5 bases from J, with 14 bases between. The germline V gene has CDR1 SEHNR and CDR2 FQNEAQ (reference sequence). This CDR3 spans 14 amino acids. Here the CDR3 reads CASSLDSAPHEQYF. CDR3 coding DNA: TGTGCCAGCAGCTTGGACAGCGCGCCCCACGAGCAGTACTTC.

This clonotype came up many times. This chain joins TRBV6-1 and TRBJ2-7; 9 bases line up with TRBD2. V gave up 5 bases and J gave up 2 bases; unmatched junction bases: 10. The CDR3 has 16 amino acids. Germline CDR1 and CDR2: MNHNS and SASEGT. Here the CDR3 reads CASSPRRVAGAYEQYF. The DNA of the CDR3 is TGTGCCAGCAGTCCCCGCCGGGTAGCGGGGGCCTACGAGCAGTACTTC.

This rearrangement joins TRBV7-6 to TRBJ2-7, with D possibly TRBD1 on 6 matching bases. Germline V gene lookup returns CDR1 SGHVS and CDR2 FNYEAQ. The CDR3 spans 13 residues. Deletions cut 5 bases from V and 3 bases from J, with 11 bases between. The DNA for the CDR3 is TGTGCCAGCAGCCAAACAGGGTACTACGAGCAGTACTTC. Its translation: CASSQTGYYEQYF. Together with reference TRBV7-6 and TRBJ2-7, the CDR3 gives the full variable domain: GAGVSQSPRYKVTKRGQDVALRCDPISGHVSLYWYRQALGQGPEFLTYFNYEAQQDKSGLPNDRFSAERPEGSISTLTIQRTEQRDSAMYRCASSQTGYYEQYFGPGTRLTVT.

This sequence joins TRBV5-1 and TRBJ1-2; D gene unclear. Looked up from germline, CDR1 is SGHRS and CDR2 is YFSETQ. The CDR3 extends over 14 amino acids. Between the trimmed V and J ends, which lost 0 bases and 4 bases, there was a span of 10 bases. The CDR3 DNA follows: TGCGCCAGCAGCTTGGTAGCTGGATTCTATGGCTACACCTTC. It translates to CASSLVAGFYGYTF.

At least ten counts were recorded for this clonotype. V is TRBV6-1 and J is TRBJ1-1, with D possibly being TRBD1 (6 bases). Germline CDR1 is MNHNS and CDR2 is SASEGT. V was trimmed by 5 bases and J by 2 bases, leaving 15 bases between them. CDR3 length equals 15 residues. In DNA form, the CDR3 reads TGTGCCAGCAGTCAACTGGGACAACTAAACACTGAAGCTTTCTTT. Protein: CASSQLGQLNTEAFF.

In this sample, this clonotype turned up many times. This sequence joins TRBV2 and TRBJ1-5, with unresolved D. The CDR3 consists of 14 residues. Germline V gene sequence: CDR1 SNHLY, CDR2 FYNNEI. Trimming stripped 6 bases from V and 3 bases from J, with 12 bases between. CDR3 DNA sequence: TGTGCCAGCAGCGGTGACGGGTTCAATCAGCCCCAGCATTTT. Its translation is CASSGDGFNQPQHF.

V is TRBV7-3 and J is TRBJ2-1, with 10 bases that match TRBD1. Germline V gene lookup returns CDR1 SGHTA and CDR2 FQGTGA. The CDR3 runs 15 residues. The J segment lost 7 bases and the V segment lost 6 bases, leaving 9 bases of the junction unmatched. The CDR3 nucleotides read TGTGCCAGCAGTTACACCGGGACAGGGGAGAATGAGCAGTTCTTC. Its protein is CASSYTGTGENEQFF.

This clonotype was seen at least ten times. This chain links TRBV30 with TRBJ1-5, with 8 bases aligning to TRBD1. The CDR3 runs 15 residues. V lost 5 bases, J lost 2 bases, and 8 bases stayed unmatched. CDR1 is GTSNPN, CDR2 SVGIG, per germline (reference sequence). The CDR3 protein is CAWSLRGLGNQPQHF. Written as DNA, the CDR3 is TGTGCCTGGTCTCTCAGGGGGCTAGGCAATCAGCCCCAGCATTTT.

This clonotype appeared a few times. At one boundary the junction diverges from the germline segment, which might be a read error. J is TRBJ2-1 and V is TRBV7-2; D gene uncertain. CDR3 length: 15 residues. CDR1 and CDR2 from the germline V gene are SGHTA and FQGNSA. The CDR3 region has the DNA TGCGCCAGCAGCTCACAATCGAGCTCCTACAATGAGCAGTTCTTC. It codes for CASSSQSSSYNEQFF.

As to this clonotype: A clone one base away is much larger, so this may be a read error. The J gene is TRBJ2-1, the V gene TRBV11-2; TRBD2 matches at 9 bases. The CDR3 spans 17 residues. Germline V lookup: CDR1 SGHAT, CDR2 FQNNGV. DNA of the CDR3: TGTGTCAGCAGCTACACAGGAGGGCGGGAGGGCCTGATTGAGCAGTTCTTC. Residues: CVSSYTGGREGLIEQFF.

As for this clonotype: A read error is possible here, since a much larger clone lies one base away. The chain is built from TRBV30 and TRBJ2-1; 10 bases map to TRBD2. V was pared by 3 bases and J by 0 bases, with 11 bases of the junction left unmatched. Germline CDR1 reads GTSNPN; CDR2 reads SVGIG (reference sequence). The CDR3 consists of 18 residues. The CDR3 sequence is CAWSAWTSGRGSYNEQFF. DNA of the CDR3: TGTGCCTGGAGCGCATGGACTAGCGGACGGGGCTCCTACAATGAGCAGTTCTTC.

This clonotype was detected ten times or more. The chain is built from TRBV11-2 and TRBJ2-4; 7 bases agree with TRBD2. Germline loops: CDR1 SGHAT, CDR2 FQNNGV. The CDR3 runs to 13 residues. V lost 0 bases and J lost 10; bases outside the gene matches: 3. Here the CDR3 DNA reads TGTGCCAGCAGCTTAGAGGGAGGGAATATTCAGTACTTC. The encoded protein is CASSLEGGNIQYF.

DNA of the CDR3: TGTGCCAGCAGTCGCAGGGACAGGAACACTGAAGCTTTCTTT. Translated, it gives CASSRRDRNTEAFF. The chain employs TRBV6-1 and TRBJ1-1; 7 bases align to TRBD1. Trimming took 5 bases from V and 1 from J; bases not matched to a gene: 4. The CDR3 totals 14 residues. CDR1 and CDR2 from the germline V gene are MNHNS and SASEGT.

The chain carries TRBV5-1 and TRBJ2-7; 8 bases map to TRBD1. The CDR3 has 14 residues. V shed 4 bases and J 2 bases; nucleotides not matched to a gene: 5. Germline lookup yields CDR1 SGHRS and CDR2 YFSETQ. Here the CDR3 DNA reads TGCGCCAGCAGCCGGGGACAGGAGCCCTACGAGCAGTACTTC. It is translated as CASSRGQEPYEQYF.

The CDR3 here is CSAVKDREGTDTQYF. The CDR3 DNA is TGCAGTGCCGTTAAGGACAGGGAAGGCACAGATACGCAGTATTTT. This chain joins TRBV20-1 and TRBJ2-3, with 8 bases aligning to TRBD1. CDR1 and CDR2 from the germline V gene are DFQATT and SNEGSKA (reference sequence). V shed 6 bases, J shed 1 base, and the junction held 9 bases outside the gene matches. The CDR3 runs to 15 residues.

The rearrangement uses TRBV20-1 and TRBJ2-2; 12 bases agree with TRBD2. This CDR3 has 15 amino acids. CDR1 is DFQATT and CDR2 is SNEGSKA in the germline V gene (reference sequence). V dropped 4 bases and J dropped 3; count of bases not matched to a gene: 3. CDR3 sequence: CSAIRLAGDTGELFF. The DNA of the CDR3 is TGCAGTGCTATACGACTAGCGGGAGACACCGGGGAGCTGTTTTTT.

This clonotype was detected only a few times. The chain combines TRBV28 with TRBJ2-7; D tentatively fits TRBD1 or TRBD2 (5 bases each). V lost 6 bases and J lost 2, with 14 bases in between. CDR3 length equals 14 residues. CDR1 and CDR2 from the germline V gene are MDHEN and SYDVKM. The CDR3 spells CASRHRDGTYEQYF. In nucleotides, the CDR3 is TGTGCCAGCAGACACCGGGACGGGACCTACGAGCAGTACTTC.

This CDR3 is CASTLGGRNEQFF. The CDR3 region has the DNA TGTGCCAGCACTTTGGGAGGAAGGAATGAGCAGTTCTTC. The chain has TRBV11-2 and TRBJ2-1; a weak D match, TRBD2 (6 bases). The CDR3 consists of 13 residues. Trimming removed 7 bases from V and 7 bases from J, with 14 bases in between. CDR1 is SGHAT, CDR2 FQNNGV, per germline.

The sample holds a few counts of this clonotype. The chain joins TRBV7-9 to TRBJ2-1; 8 bases match TRBD2. The CDR3 consists of 15 residues. The J segment lost 6 bases and the V segment lost 9 bases, leaving 13 bases of the junction unmatched. CDR1 is SEHNR, CDR2 FQNEAQ, per germline (reference sequence). The DNA of the CDR3 is TGTGCCAGTAACGAAGCGGGAGAGAGTGGCAATGAGCAGTTCTTC. It specifies CASNEAGESGNEQFF.

This clonotype was seen a few times. The genes are TRBV29-1 and TRBJ2-1; TRBD2 aligns across 7 bases. Germline CDR1 SQVTM, CDR2 ANQGSEA. With 5 bases clipped from V and 1 base from J, the junction kept 5 bases outside the gene matches. This CDR3 spans 14 amino acids. This CDR3 is CSVQVSGSYNEQFF. CDR3 DNA sequence: TGCAGCGTTCAAGTTAGCGGGTCCTACAATGAGCAGTTCTTC.

This clonotype was seen ten or more times. The chain recombines TRBV2 with TRBJ2-1; 9 bases line up with TRBD1. After removal of 5 bases from V and 5 bases from J, the junction contained 10 bases not matched to a gene. The CDR3 runs 16 residues. Germline assignment: CDR1 SNHLY and CDR2 FYNNEI. The chain's CDR3 is CASSLEPGQGNNEQFF. CDR3 coding DNA: TGTGCCAGCAGTTTAGAGCCGGGACAGGGAAACAATGAGCAGTTCTTC.

There are many counts of this clonotype. This sequence joins TRBV7-9 and TRBJ1-2; D remains ambiguous. With 1 base removed from V and 2 bases from J, the gap between germline ends came to 11 bases. This CDR3 is built from 15 residues. Germline loops: CDR1 SEHNR, CDR2 FQNEAQ (reference sequence). The CDR3 DNA reads TGTGCCAGCAGCTTAGAAGGCAGCCCGAACTATGGCTACACCTTC. Translating it yields CASSLEGSPNYGYTF.

This clonotype came up a few times. The chain employs TRBV6-6 and TRBJ2-3, with D possibly matching TRBD2 (5 bases). Germline-derived CDR1 and CDR2 are MNHNY and SVGAGI (reference sequence). V lost 1 base to trimming and J lost 0 bases, with 8 bases between them. The CDR3 extends over 15 amino acids. CDR3: CASSYWRGSTDTQYF. The CDR3 bases are TGTGCCAGCAGTTACTGGCGAGGGAGCACAGATACGCAGTATTTT.